This T cell receptor delta chain was identified during a study of Vδ1+ human thymocytes. General study results and limits: Roughly 22% of thymic delta-chain sequences were Vdelta2, with few Vdelta3, unlike blood Vdelta1+ controls. In the thymus, TRG and TRD repertoires looked highly polyclonal with Gaussian CDR3 lengths. Bulk data may be misread because of unexpected Vdelta2 sequences.

Comment on this clone: Its specificity is not known.

The J segment lost 1 base and the V segment lost 6 bases, leaving 24 bases of the junction unmatched. This CDR3 contains 22 residues. CDR1 is TSWWSYY and CDR2 is QGS in the germline V gene. Sequences come from RNA converted to cDNA by reverse transcription. The CDR3 regions were amplified by multiplex PCR from V-gene primers to a constant-region primer. TCRdb redid clone calling on the multiplex PCR reads using CATT. This repertoire shows more than 50,000 delta-chain clones, around 16% found once; its top ten account for about 0.4%. After alphabeta T cell depletion, CD3+ Vdelta1+ Vdelta2- thymocytes were sorted.

The chain recombines TRDV1 with TRDJ1; 12 bases are shared with TRDD3. Source material: Vdelta1+ gamma-delta thymocytes from the thymus. Stated subset: FACS-sorted CD3+ TCRalphabeta- TCRVdelta1+ TCRVdelta2- thymocytes. This TCR came from a girl less than two years old who had congenital heart surgery. The CDR3 loop reads CALGSSSLPTVLGDTCTDKLIF. In nucleotides, the CDR3 is TGTGCTCTTGGCTCCTCTTCCCTTCCTACAGTACTGGGGGATACTTGCACCGATAAACTCATCTTT.